The 17 T cell receptor beta chains given below trace back to one sample, sequenced in a study of cytomegalovirus exposure and HLA in healthy donors. Using immunoSEQ multiplex PCR, the repertoire was profiled, and TCRdb retains in-frame clones only, with some absent. The sample carries roughly 100,000 clones, about 85% recorded once. Sequencing was carried out using PBMCs. The receptors were gathered from a woman aged 18-30 years in good health and CMV-seropositive.

This clone showed up just once. The chain carries TRBV13 and TRBJ2-7; 8 nucleotides align to TRBD1. There are 14 residues in the CDR3. Unmatched junction bases numbered 7, after V lost 5 bases and J lost 4 bases. Germline V gene sequence: CDR1 PRHDT, CDR2 FYEKMQ (reference sequence). The CDR3 nucleotides are TGTGCCAGCAGCCCCGGACAGGGAAGGTACGAGCAGTACTTC. Translation gives CASSPGQGRYEQYF.

In this sample, this clone turned up a few times. This rearrangement joins TRBV7-6 to TRBJ1-6; D is uncertain. Germline V gene data show CDR1 as SGHVS and CDR2 as FNYEAQ. Trimming cost V 1 base and J 8 bases, with 6 bases left between them. The CDR3 is made up of 13 amino acids. CDR3 residues: CASSLEQDSPLHF. The CDR3 bases are TGTGCCAGCAGCTTAGAGCAGGATTCACCCCTCCACTTT.

V usage is TRBV4-1 and J usage is TRBJ2-3; 8 nucleotides line up with TRBD2. V gave up 1 base and J gave up 6 bases; unmatched junction bases: 6. This CDR3 contains 15 residues. CDR1 MGHRA and CDR2 YSYEKL come from the germline V gene. For the CDR3, the DNA is TGCGCCAGCAGCCAAGTTACGGGGGGGCGCGATACGCAGTATTTT. It translates to CASSQVTGGRDTQYF.

In its sample, this clone was seen many times. The rearrangement joins TRBV28 to TRBJ2-7, with TRBD2 as a possible D gene (5 bases). The V end lost 7 bases, the J end lost 3 bases, and 13 bases lay between the germline ends. The CDR3 extends over 13 amino acids. Germline assignment: CDR1 MDHEN and CDR2 SYDVKM. CDR3 sequence: CASTVGGLYEQYF. The CDR3 nucleotides are TGTGCCAGCACTGTAGGAGGACTCTACGAGCAGTACTTC.

This clone was counted a single time. The chain employs TRBV6-5 and TRBJ1-3; no firm D call. The V end lost 6 bases, the J end lost 3 bases, and 12 bases lay between the germline ends. The CDR3 is 14 residues long. Per germline, CDR1 MNHEY and CDR2 SVGAGI. The CDR3 bases are TGTGCCAGCAGAAAGGACTTGGTTGGAAACACCATATATTTT. Its protein product is CASRKDLVGNTIYF.

The rearrangement joins TRBV11-2 to TRBJ2-1; a possible D gene is TRBD2 (5 bases). Trimming removed 0 bases at V and 10 bases at J, with 13 bases between. Germline V gives CDR1 SGHAT, CDR2 FQNNGV. The CDR3 sequence is 14 residues long. The CDR3, as DNA: TGTGCCAGCAGCTTAGAGGCGGAGGCTGGGGAGCAGTTCTTC. It specifies CASSLEAEAGEQFF.

The chain links TRBV5-1 to TRBJ2-3; 11 bases align to TRBD1. Germline V CDR1 and CDR2: SGHRS, YFSETQ. The CDR3 has 16 residues. V shed 1 base, J shed 3 bases, and the junction held 4 bases outside the gene matches. Here the CDR3 reads CASSLTGTGGTDTQYF. DNA for the CDR3: TGCGCCAGCAGCTTGACCGGGACAGGGGGTACAGATACGCAGTATTTT.

The genes are TRBV5-1 and TRBJ2-7, with 12 bases fitting TRBD1. The CDR3 loop spans 15 amino acids. The germline CDR1 and CDR2 sequences are SGHRS and YFSETQ. The V segment lost 3 bases and the J segment 5 bases; nucleotides outside the gene matches: 6. The CDR3 reads CASSSRGQGAHEQYF. For the CDR3, the DNA is TGCGCCAGCAGCTCCAGGGGACAGGGGGCCCACGAGCAGTACTTC.

This clone appeared once. This chain links TRBV5-1 with TRBJ1-2; 7 positions agree with TRBD1. The J segment lost 5 bases and the V segment lost 7 bases, leaving 11 bases of the junction unmatched. CDR1 SGHRS and CDR2 YFSETQ come from the germline V gene. The CDR3 runs to 14 residues. The CDR3 loop is CASRPGQKMYGYTF. The CDR3 coding sequence is TGCGCCAGCCGCCCGGGACAGAAAATGTATGGCTACACCTTC.

The rearrangement joins TRBV6-4 to TRBJ1-4; perhaps TRBD1 as D (5 bases). Germline V gene data show CDR1 as MRHNA and CDR2 as SNTAGT. The V end was cut by 0 bases, the J end by 8 bases, with 13 bases between. The CDR3 is 15 amino acids. Written as DNA, the CDR3 is TGTGCCAGCAGTGACTCGTTGCGGGACCCAGAAAAACTGTTTTTT. As protein: CASSDSLRDPEKLFF.

The chain recombines TRBV6-5 with TRBJ1-2; tentatively, D is TRBD1 (6 bases). Germline CDR1 MNHEY, CDR2 SVGAGI. This CDR3 comprises 13 residues. Trimming took off 7 bases at V and 8 bases at J, with 17 bases between the two ends. CDR3 DNA: TGTGCCAGCACCAAGAAGCACAGGGACGGCTACACCTTC. As protein: CASTKKHRDGYTF.

This chain uses TRBV28 with TRBJ2-1; TRBD2 might be the D (5 bases). The ends were cut back, 7 bases at V and 9 bases at J, with 13 bases in the middle. The CDR3 sequence is 12 residues long. In germline, CDR1 is MDHEN, CDR2 SYDVKM. CDR3: CASTETGSEQFF. In nucleotides, the CDR3 is TGTGCCAGCACCGAGACGGGGAGTGAGCAGTTCTTC.

About this clone itself: One end of the junction fails to match germline, which may point to a read error. The chain links TRBV11-3 to TRBJ1-2; 7 nucleotides align to TRBD1. The CDR3 contains 16 residues. The germline gives CDR1 SGHNT, CDR2 YENEEA. CDR3 region: CASSLAHLDRSYGYTF. For the CDR3, the DNA is TGTGCCAGCAGTTTAGCCCACTTGGACAGGAGCTATGGCTACACCTTC.

The rearrangement uses TRBV7-6 and TRBJ1-6; tentative D call: TRBD1 (5 bases). This CDR3 is built from 15 residues. Germline V gene sequence: CDR1 SGHVS, CDR2 FNYEAQ. Trimming cost V 1 base and J 10 bases, with 14 bases left between them. The CDR3 loop reads CASSLGGELGSPLHF. In DNA form, the CDR3 reads TGTGCCAGCAGCTTAGGGGGGGAATTAGGGTCACCCCTCCACTTT.

The J gene is TRBJ1-6, the V gene TRBV25-1; tentatively, D is TRBD1 (6 bases). Trimming stripped 1 base from V and 7 bases from J, with 17 bases between. Germline assignment: CDR1 MGHDK and CDR2 SYGVNS. The CDR3 contains 17 residues. CDR3 sequence: CASSEWGLRDGNSPLHF. The CDR3 nucleotides read TGTGCCAGCAGTGAATGGGGGCTCCGGGACGGCAATTCACCCCTCCACTTT.

The chain carries TRBV6-5 and TRBJ2-7; TRBD2 matches at 14 bases. CDR3 size: 15 residues. From germline, CDR1 is MNHEY and CDR2 SVGAGI. With V trimmed by 6 bases and J by 7 bases, 8 bases remained unmatched. CDR3 residues: CASRTSGRGVWEQYF. CDR3 sequence (DNA): TGTGCCAGCAGGACTAGCGGGAGGGGGGTTTGGGAGCAGTACTTC.

V gene TRBV7-8 combines with J gene TRBJ1-5; D is perhaps TRBD1 (5 bases). The germline V gene encodes CDR1 SGHVS and CDR2 FQNEAQ. The V gene lost 6 bases and the J gene lost 11 bases, with 26 bases spanning the gap. The CDR3 is made up of 16 amino acids. The CDR3 spells CASSPLSGRVQGSQHF. The CDR3 DNA is TGTGCCAGCAGTCCACTTTCAGGGAGGGTACAAGGGTCCCAGCATTTT.